A selection of T cell receptor beta chains follows, all from one sample in a study of shared clonotypes between healthy human individuals. Measured with immunoSEQ multiplex PCR; TCRdb has only the in-frame clones, and not every one. The data show roughly 1 million clones, about 75% seen once. Specimen: memory CD4+ T cells sorted from blood. Every receptor here comes from a man younger than 35 in good health. CDR3s include the opening cysteine and the closing phenylalanine or tryptophan. The order of the fields is D gene, J gene, CDR3 length, V gene, clone size, CDR3 DNA, CDR3 protein. A D gene is named only where the DNA matches it firmly. Size values are once, few and many counts, or a class for expanded clones, and some rows have none.

d_gene: TRBD1
j_gene: TRBJ2-3
len: 15
v_gene: TRBV6-6
abundance: NA
CDR3nt: TGTGCCAGCAGTTACTCCCCCGGACAGGTAGATACGCAGTATTTT
CDR3aa: CASSYSPGQVDTQYF

d_gene: NA
j_gene: TRBJ1-1
len: 14
v_gene: TRBV2
abundance: NA
CDR3nt: TGTGCCAGCAGTGGAGCTCGGGGCAACACTGAAGCTTTCTTT
CDR3aa: CASSGARGNTEAFF

d_gene: NA
j_gene: TRBJ1-1
len: 13
v_gene: TRBV9
abundance: NA
CDR3nt: TGTGCCAGCAGCCGTGGAGGGAACACTGAAGCTTTCTTT
CDR3aa: CASSRGGNTEAFF

d_gene: NA
j_gene: TRBJ2-1
len: 12
v_gene: TRBV30
abundance: NA
CDR3nt: TGTGCCTGGAGTGTACAAAGCCATGAGCAGTTCTTC
CDR3aa: CAWSVQSHEQFF

d_gene: NA
j_gene: TRBJ1-5
len: 15
v_gene: TRBV2
abundance: NA
CDR3nt: TGTGCCAGCAGAAATACAGTCTTTAGCAATCAGCCCCAGCATTTT
CDR3aa: CASRNTVFSNQPQHF

d_gene: TRBD1
j_gene: TRBJ2-5
len: 14
v_gene: TRBV5-1
abundance: NA
CDR3nt: TGCGCCAGCACCGTAGGACAGGCTCAAGAGACCCAGTACTTC
CDR3aa: CASTVGQAQETQYF

d_gene: NA
j_gene: TRBJ2-5
len: 13
v_gene: TRBV10-3
abundance: NA
CDR3nt: TGTGCCATCAGCCCGGGAACTCAAGAGACCCAGTACTTC
CDR3aa: CAISPGTQETQYF

d_gene: NA
j_gene: TRBJ1-5
len: 15
v_gene: TRBV27
abundance: once
CDR3nt: TGTGCCAGCAGCCCTATCAGGGGTGGCAATCAGCCCCAGCATTTT
CDR3aa: CASSPIRGGNQPQHF

d_gene: NA
j_gene: TRBJ2-3
len: 11
v_gene: TRBV6-1
abundance: NA
CDR3nt: TGTGCCAGCAGCGACACAGATACGCAGTATTTT
CDR3aa: CASSDTDTQYF

d_gene: NA
j_gene: TRBJ2-1
len: 15
v_gene: TRBV6-5
abundance: NA
CDR3nt: TGTGCCAGCAGCCGGGACACATACTCCTACAATGAGCAGTTCTTC
CDR3aa: CASSRDTYSYNEQFF

d_gene: NA
j_gene: TRBJ1-5
len: 14
v_gene: TRBV6-5
abundance: NA
CDR3nt: TGTGCCAGCAGACCTCGCGACAGGAATCAGCCCCAGCATTTT
CDR3aa: CASRPRDRNQPQHF

d_gene: NA
j_gene: TRBJ2-7
len: 14
v_gene: TRBV18
abundance: NA
CDR3nt: TGTGCCAGCTCCCCTGAGGGAGTTTCCTACGAGCAGTACTTC
CDR3aa: CASSPEGVSYEQYF

d_gene: NA
j_gene: TRBJ1-2
len: 11
v_gene: TRBV10-3
abundance: NA
CDR3nt: TGTGCCATCAGTGAACACTATGGCTACACCTTC
CDR3aa: CAISEHYGYTF

d_gene: NA
j_gene: TRBJ2-7
len: 13
v_gene: TRBV6-6
abundance: NA
CDR3nt: TGTGCGTCCAGGGATAGCGCCTCCGGGGAGCAGTACTTC
CDR3aa: CASRDSASGEQYF

d_gene: NA
j_gene: TRBJ1-2
len: 12
v_gene: TRBV2
abundance: NA
CDR3nt: TGTGCCAGCAGTGCGCAGAACTATGGCTACACCTTC
CDR3aa: CASSAQNYGYTF

d_gene: NA
j_gene: TRBJ1-2
len: 14
v_gene: TRBV5-4
abundance: NA
CDR3nt: TGTGCCAGCAGCTCCCCGTCGGGCGGGGGAGGCTACACCTTC
CDR3aa: CASSSPSGGGGYTF

d_gene: NA
j_gene: TRBJ1-2
len: 13
v_gene: TRBV19
abundance: NA
CDR3nt: TGTGCCAGAGAATTCGGGGCGTGGGGTGGCTACACCTTC
CDR3aa: CAREFGAWGGYTF

d_gene: TRBD2
j_gene: TRBJ2-1
len: 15
v_gene: TRBV19
abundance: NA
CDR3nt: TGTGCCAGTAGTATGCTAGCGGGGCCTGCCGTTGAGCAGTTCTTC
CDR3aa: CASSMLAGPAVEQFF

d_gene: TRBD1
j_gene: TRBJ1-2
len: 14
v_gene: TRBV4-1
abundance: NA
CDR3nt: TGCGCCAGCAGCCATGCTGGGACAGGGGCTGGCTACACCTTC
CDR3aa: CASSHAGTGAGYTF

d_gene: NA
j_gene: TRBJ2-1
len: 14
v_gene: TRBV5-6
abundance: NA
CDR3nt: TGTGCCAGCAGCTTGCCGACTATTAACAATGAGCAGTTCTTC
CDR3aa: CASSLPTINNEQFF

d_gene: NA
j_gene: TRBJ1-5
len: 14
v_gene: TRBV30
abundance: once
CDR3nt: TGTGCCTGGAGTGTTGGACAGCCGAATCAGCCCCAGCATTTT
CDR3aa: CAWSVGQPNQPQHF

d_gene: NA
j_gene: TRBJ1-2
len: 15
v_gene: TRBV6-5
abundance: NA
CDR3nt: TGTGCCAGCAGTTACGGTGATGCGGGGAACTATGGCTACACCTTC
CDR3aa: CASSYGDAGNYGYTF

d_gene: NA
j_gene: TRBJ1-6
len: 12
v_gene: TRBV7-8
abundance: NA
CDR3nt: TGTGCCAGCAGCTGGAAAGATTCACCCCTCCACTTT
CDR3aa: CASSWKDSPLHF

d_gene: NA
j_gene: TRBJ1-4
len: 16
v_gene: TRBV25-1
abundance: NA
CDR3nt: TGTGCCAGCAGTGAATTAGGGCCGGGCCCTAATGAAAAACTGTTTTTT
CDR3aa: CASSELGPGPNEKLFF

d_gene: TRBD2
j_gene: TRBJ2-5
len: 15
v_gene: TRBV7-7
abundance: few
CDR3nt: TGTGCTAGCAGCTTTGGGACTAGCGGCCAAGAGACCCAGTACTTC
CDR3aa: CASSFGTSGQETQYF

d_gene: TRBD1
j_gene: TRBJ1-1
len: 15
v_gene: TRBV2
abundance: NA
CDR3nt: TGTGCCAGCAGTGAAGTTGGACAGGCTAACACTGAAGCTTTCTTT
CDR3aa: CASSEVGQANTEAFF

d_gene: TRBD1
j_gene: TRBJ1-5
len: 16
v_gene: TRBV27
abundance: NA
CDR3nt: TGTGCCAGCAGTCCCTGGACAGGGGGCGACAATCAGCCCCAGCATTTT
CDR3aa: CASSPWTGGDNQPQHF

d_gene: NA
j_gene: TRBJ2-7
len: 15
v_gene: TRBV5-4
abundance: NA
CDR3nt: TGTGCCAGCAGCGACCTAGGAACCCCATCCTACGAGCAGTACTTC
CDR3aa: CASSDLGTPSYEQYF

d_gene: NA
j_gene: TRBJ1-5
len: 13
v_gene: TRBV30
abundance: NA
CDR3nt: TGTGCCTGGAGTTTGTCTAGGGAGCAGCCCCAGCATTTT
CDR3aa: CAWSLSREQPQHF

d_gene: TRBD1
j_gene: TRBJ1-2
len: 13
v_gene: TRBV5-4
abundance: few
CDR3nt: TGTGCCAGCAGTACGGGACAGATCTATGGCTACACCTTC
CDR3aa: CASSTGQIYGYTF

d_gene: TRBD2
j_gene: TRBJ2-1
len: 14
v_gene: TRBV5-1
abundance: NA
CDR3nt: TGCGCCAGCAGTCGAGCAGCGGGGGGTAATGAGCAGTTCTTC
CDR3aa: CASSRAAGGNEQFF

d_gene: TRBD2
j_gene: TRBJ2-3
len: 16
v_gene: TRBV18
abundance: NA
CDR3nt: TGTGCCAGCTCACCTTCCCGACTAGCGGGATCGGATACGCAGTATTTT
CDR3aa: CASSPSRLAGSDTQYF

d_gene: TRBD1
j_gene: TRBJ2-1
len: 15
v_gene: TRBV13
abundance: NA
CDR3nt: TGTGCCAGCAGCTTAAAGGGGACAGGGGGCAGTGAGCAGTTCTTC
CDR3aa: CASSLKGTGGSEQFF

d_gene: TRBD2
j_gene: TRBJ2-3
len: 12
v_gene: TRBV6-6
abundance: NA
CDR3nt: TGTGCCAGCAGCCGCGGGGGGAATACGCAGTATTTT
CDR3aa: CASSRGGNTQYF

d_gene: NA
j_gene: TRBJ1-1
len: 13
v_gene: TRBV7-2
abundance: NA
CDR3nt: TGTGCCAGCAGCTTGAGGGCGAGGGCTGAAGCTTTCTTT
CDR3aa: CASSLRARAEAFF

d_gene: NA
j_gene: TRBJ2-7
len: 17
v_gene: TRBV7-8
abundance: NA
CDR3nt: TGTGCCAGCAGCCTGATCACACGACAGGCTAGCCCCTACGAGCAGTACTTC
CDR3aa: CASSLITRQASPYEQYF

d_gene: NA
j_gene: TRBJ1-5
len: 14
v_gene: TRBV9
abundance: NA
CDR3nt: TGTGCCTCTAGGGTTGACCGAGGCAATCAGCCCCAGCATTTT
CDR3aa: CASRVDRGNQPQHF

d_gene: TRBD2
j_gene: TRBJ2-1
len: 16
v_gene: TRBV18
abundance: NA
CDR3nt: TGTGCCAGCTCACCAAGGAGCCAGCGGGGGTTCAATGAGCAGTTCTTC
CDR3aa: CASSPRSQRGFNEQFF

d_gene: TRBD1
j_gene: TRBJ1-6
len: 15
v_gene: TRBV5-4
abundance: NA
CDR3nt: TGTGCCAGCAGCTCCGGGACAGGGAAGAATTCACCCCTCCACTTT
CDR3aa: CASSSGTGKNSPLHF

d_gene: NA
j_gene: TRBJ2-7
len: 15
v_gene: TRBV21-1
abundance: once
CDR3nt: TGTGCCAGCCAGATGGTGCAGTCAGGGCTTGACGAGCAGTACTTC
CDR3aa: CASQMVQSGLDEQYF

d_gene: NA
j_gene: TRBJ1-2
len: 14
v_gene: TRBV11-2
abundance: NA
CDR3nt: TGTGCCAGCAGCTTAGCAGCAGAGAACTATGGCTACACCTTC
CDR3aa: CASSLAAENYGYTF

d_gene: NA
j_gene: TRBJ1-3
len: 17
v_gene: TRBV7-9
abundance: NA
CDR3nt: TGTGCCAGCAGCCTTACCGAACCGGGACCAGAAGGAAACACCATATATTTT
CDR3aa: CASSLTEPGPEGNTIYF

d_gene: TRBD1
j_gene: TRBJ1-1
len: 16
v_gene: TRBV7-6
abundance: NA
CDR3nt: TGTGCCAGCAGGGAGATGACAGGGGCCCTTAACACTGAAGCTTTCTTT
CDR3aa: CASREMTGALNTEAFF

d_gene: NA
j_gene: TRBJ1-5
len: 11
v_gene: TRBV5-8
abundance: NA
CDR3nt: TGTGCCAGCAGCCAGAATCAGCCCCAGCATTTT
CDR3aa: CASSQNQPQHF

d_gene: TRBD1
j_gene: TRBJ1-5
len: 13
v_gene: TRBV2
abundance: NA
CDR3nt: TGTGCCAGCCGCGACAGGGCCATTCAGCCCCAGCATTTT
CDR3aa: CASRDRAIQPQHF

d_gene: NA
j_gene: TRBJ1-1
len: 14
v_gene: TRBV9
abundance: NA
CDR3nt: TGTGCCAGCAGCGCTGGAGGTTCCCGTGCTGAAGCTTTCTTT
CDR3aa: CASSAGGSRAEAFF